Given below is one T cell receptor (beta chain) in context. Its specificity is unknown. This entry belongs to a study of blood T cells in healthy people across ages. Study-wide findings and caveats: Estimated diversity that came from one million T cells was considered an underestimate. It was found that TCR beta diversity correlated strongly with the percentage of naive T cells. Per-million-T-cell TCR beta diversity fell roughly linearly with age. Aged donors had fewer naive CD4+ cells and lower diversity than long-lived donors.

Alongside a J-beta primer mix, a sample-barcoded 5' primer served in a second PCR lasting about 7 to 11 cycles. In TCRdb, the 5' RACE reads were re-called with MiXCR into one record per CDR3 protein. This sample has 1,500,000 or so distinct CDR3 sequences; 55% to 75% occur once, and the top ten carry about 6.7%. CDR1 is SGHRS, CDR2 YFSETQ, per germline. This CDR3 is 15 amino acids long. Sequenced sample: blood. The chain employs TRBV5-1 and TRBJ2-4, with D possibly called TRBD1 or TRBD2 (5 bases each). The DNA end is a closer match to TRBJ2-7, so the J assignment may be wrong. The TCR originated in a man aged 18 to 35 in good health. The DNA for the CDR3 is TGCGCCAGCAGCCTGGCTGGGACGGCCGGGGACGAGCAGTACTTC. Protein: CASSLAGTAGDEQYF.